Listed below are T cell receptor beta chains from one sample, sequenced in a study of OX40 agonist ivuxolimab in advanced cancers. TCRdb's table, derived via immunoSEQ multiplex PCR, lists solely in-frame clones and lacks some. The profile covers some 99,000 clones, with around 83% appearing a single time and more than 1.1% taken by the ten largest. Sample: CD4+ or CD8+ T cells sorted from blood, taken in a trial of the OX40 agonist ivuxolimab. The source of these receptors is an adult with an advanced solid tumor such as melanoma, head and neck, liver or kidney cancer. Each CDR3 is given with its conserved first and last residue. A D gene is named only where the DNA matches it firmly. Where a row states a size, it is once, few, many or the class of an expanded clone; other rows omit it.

CASSSLLVDTQYF	TGCGCCAGCAGCTCCCTACTAGTAGATACGCAGTATTTT	TRBV5-1	NA	NA	TRBJ2-3
CASSFSRHEQYF	TGTGCCAGCAGCTTTAGCAGGCACGAGCAGTACTTC	TRBV7-3	NA	NA	TRBJ2-7
CASSSDYEQYF	TGTGCCAGCAGTTCGGACTACGAGCAGTACTTC	TRBV2	NA	few	TRBJ2-7
CASSRGGNSNQPQHF	TGTGCCAGCTCAAGAGGGGGAAATAGCAATCAGCCCCAGCATTTT	TRBV18	NA	few	TRBJ1-5
CASSEQRADTQYF	TGTGCCAGCAGTGAACAGAGGGCAGATACGCAGTATTTT	TRBV6-1	NA	NA	TRBJ2-3
CASSQDRGRDGYTF	TGTGCCAGCAGTCAGGACAGGGGGCGCGATGGCTACACCTTC	TRBV6-1	TRBD1	few	TRBJ1-2
CASSLTGTVRHTEAFF	TGTGCCAGCAGTTTAACCGGGACAGTTCGTCACACTGAAGCTTTCTTT	TRBV28	TRBD1	NA	TRBJ1-1
CASSLGGRAAEAFF	TGTGCCAGCAGCTTAGGGGGGAGGGCGGCTGAAGCTTTCTTT	TRBV7-8	NA	NA	TRBJ1-1
CASSIRTAAVTYF	TGTGCCAGCAGCATACGGACAGCAGCCGTCACGTATTTT	TRBV5-8	NA	NA	TRBJ2-3
CASSPGLTSGKKDEQFF	TGTGCCAGCAGCCCTGGGCTGACTAGCGGGAAGAAAGATGAGCAGTTCTTC	TRBV7-9	TRBD2	NA	TRBJ2-1
CASSRSAGVSTDTQYF	TGTGCCAGCAGTCGATCAGCGGGGGTTAGCACAGATACGCAGTATTTT	TRBV2	TRBD2	NA	TRBJ2-3
CASSFLAGTNIQYF	NA	TRBV28	NA	NA	TRBJ2-4
CASSQDVQGRTYNEQFF	TGTGCCAGCAGCCAAGATGTCCAAGGGAGGACCTACAATGAGCAGTTCTTC	TRBV4-2	NA	NA	TRBJ2-1
CASSIMGNEKLFF	TGTGCCAGTAGTATAATGGGAAATGAAAAACTGTTTTTT	TRBV19	NA	NA	TRBJ1-4
CASTSSWGGYTF	TGTGCCAGCACCTCCTCCTGGGGTGGCTACACCTTC	TRBV11-2	NA	few	TRBJ1-2
CASSPPVGEQFF	TGTGCCAGCTCACCACCGGTGGGTGAGCAGTTCTTC	TRBV18	NA	NA	TRBJ2-1
CASSPGEDYGYTF	TGTGCCAGCTCACCGGGGGAGGACTATGGCTACACCTTC	TRBV18	NA	NA	TRBJ1-2
CSVVRGNTEAFF	TGCAGCGTTGTCAGGGGGAACACTGAAGCTTTCTTT	TRBV29-1	NA	NA	TRBJ1-1
CASRRGTNEKLFF	TGTGCCAGCAGGAGAGGGACTAATGAAAAACTGTTTTTT	TRBV28	NA	NA	TRBJ1-4
CASSLQGILPRVF	TGTGCCAGCAGTTTACAGGGGATACTGCCTCGCGTTTTC	TRBV28	NA	NA	TRBJ2-7
CASTALGLSGRGDEQFF	TGTGCCAGCACGGCCCTTGGACTCAGCGGGAGGGGCGATGAGCAGTTCTTC	TRBV7-8	TRBD2	NA	TRBJ2-1
CASSLTPLAGRNEQFF	TGTGCCAGCAGCTTAACCCCCTTGGCGGGTCGCAATGAGCAGTTCTTC	TRBV7-3	NA	NA	TRBJ2-1
CASSDSYEQYF	TGTGCCAGTAGTGACTCCTACGAGCAGTACTTC	TRBV19	NA	NA	TRBJ2-7
CASSFVKRGLVNQPQHF	TGTGCCAGCAGTTTTGTAAAAAGGGGGCTTGTCAATCAGCCCCAGCATTTT	TRBV28	TRBD1	NA	TRBJ1-5
CASSYPNRGIYGYTF	TGTGCCAGCAGTTACCCGAACAGGGGGATCTATGGCTACACCTTC	TRBV6-5	TRBD1	NA	TRBJ1-2
CASSRQPSGRKGSSYNEQFF	TGTGCCAGTAGTAGACAACCTAGCGGGAGAAAGGGAAGCTCCTACAATGAGCAGTTCTTC	TRBV19	TRBD2	NA	TRBJ2-1
CASSLLEQYQPQHF	TGTGCCAGCAGTTTACTAGAACAGTATCAGCCCCAGCATTTT	TRBV28	NA	once	TRBJ1-5
CASSLQQDGSPLHF	TGTGCCAGCAGTTTACAACAGGATGGTTCACCCCTCCACTTT	TRBV27	NA	NA	TRBJ1-6
CASSLAGYTF	TGTGCCAGCAGCCTCGCGGGCTACACCTTC	TRBV6-1	NA	NA	TRBJ1-2
CASRAPKSGEETQYF	TGTGCCAGCAGGGCCCCGAAGAGCGGGGAAGAGACCCAGTACTTC	TRBV6-1	TRBD2	once	TRBJ2-5
CASSLGLAGVEQYF	TGTGCCAGCAGCTTAGGACTAGCGGGAGTTGAGCAGTACTTC	TRBV11-2	TRBD2	NA	TRBJ2-7
CASSFPQRTYNEQFF	TGTGCCAGCAGTTTCCCCCAGCGGACCTACAATGAGCAGTTCTTC	TRBV28	NA	NA	TRBJ2-1
CASSAAHVRVTYGYTF	TGTGCCAGCAGTGCCGCTCATGTAAGGGTTACCTATGGCTACACCTTC	TRBV6-1	NA	NA	TRBJ1-2
CASSMGLAYNEQFF	TGCGCCAGCAGTATGGGACTAGCGTACAATGAGCAGTTCTTC	TRBV4-3	TRBD2	NA	TRBJ2-1
CAEGRAGGNQPQHF	TGTGCCGAAGGCAGGGCGGGTGGCAATCAGCCCCAGCATTTT	TRBV28	NA	NA	TRBJ1-5
CASSPGGGRETQYF	TGTGCCAGCAGCCCTGGGGGGGGGCGGGAGACCCAGTACTTC	TRBV7-3	NA	NA	TRBJ2-5
CASSAGGTGRVTQYF	TGTGCCAGCAGCGCGGGAGGGACAGGGAGGGTGACCCAGTACTTC	TRBV9	NA	NA	TRBJ2-5
CASSLVGQGLSSYEQYF	TGTGCCAGCAGCTTAGTCGGGCAGGGCCTCTCATCCTACGAGCAGTACTTC	TRBV7-2	NA	once	TRBJ2-7
CAWSVDANQPQHF	TGTGCCTGGAGTGTGGACGCCAATCAGCCCCAGCATTTT	TRBV30	NA	NA	TRBJ1-5
CASSSGTSGSTDTQYF	TGTGCCAGCAGTTCTGGGACTAGCGGGAGTACAGATACGCAGTATTTT	TRBV11-3	TRBD2	NA	TRBJ2-3
CASSQEQGRRDTQYF	TGTGCCAGCAGCCAAGAACAAGGGCGAAGAGATACGCAGTATTTT	TRBV4-2	NA	NA	TRBJ2-3
CASSLGQGGTSSYNSPLHF	TGTGCCAGCAGCTTGGGACAGGGGGGCACGAGCTCCTATAATTCACCCCTCCACTTT	TRBV9	TRBD1	NA	TRBJ1-6
CAWSVPGRPNQPQHF	TGTGCCTGGAGTGTACCGGGACGGCCGAATCAGCCCCAGCATTTT	TRBV30	NA	NA	TRBJ1-5
CASSLTGTGRFEQYF	TGTGCCAGCAGTTTGACCGGGACGGGCCGATTCGAGCAGTACTTC	TRBV27	NA	NA	TRBJ2-7
CASRAGTSYNEQFF	TGCGCCAGCAGGGCCGGGACATCGTACAATGAGCAGTTCTTC	TRBV10-2	NA	NA	TRBJ2-1
CASRTGTGAFYTF	TGTGCCAGCAGGACCGGGACAGGGGCTTTCTACACCTTC	TRBV28	TRBD1	NA	TRBJ1-2
CASSHRQSNTEAFF	TGCGCCAGCAGTCATAGACAGAGTAACACTGAAGCTTTCTTT	TRBV5-1	NA	NA	TRBJ1-1
CASSLDGRGDTEAFF	TGCGCCAGCAGCTTGGATGGGAGGGGGGACACTGAAGCTTTCTTT	TRBV5-1	NA	few	TRBJ1-1
CASSPGNEQFF	TGTGCCAGCAGCCCCGGAAATGAGCAGTTCTTC	TRBV7-6	NA	NA	TRBJ2-1
CASSHDRGFYEQYF	TGCGCCAGCAGCCATGACAGAGGGTTCTACGAGCAGTACTTC	TRBV4-3	NA	NA	TRBJ2-7
CAILQDSLNTEAFF	TGTGCCATCCTCCAGGACAGCTTAAACACTGAAGCTTTCTTT	TRBV6-6	NA	NA	TRBJ1-1
CASSFLTGGGQETQYF	TGTGCCAGCAGCTTTCTAACAGGGGGAGGCCAAGAGACCCAGTACTTC	TRBV7-8	TRBD1	NA	TRBJ2-5